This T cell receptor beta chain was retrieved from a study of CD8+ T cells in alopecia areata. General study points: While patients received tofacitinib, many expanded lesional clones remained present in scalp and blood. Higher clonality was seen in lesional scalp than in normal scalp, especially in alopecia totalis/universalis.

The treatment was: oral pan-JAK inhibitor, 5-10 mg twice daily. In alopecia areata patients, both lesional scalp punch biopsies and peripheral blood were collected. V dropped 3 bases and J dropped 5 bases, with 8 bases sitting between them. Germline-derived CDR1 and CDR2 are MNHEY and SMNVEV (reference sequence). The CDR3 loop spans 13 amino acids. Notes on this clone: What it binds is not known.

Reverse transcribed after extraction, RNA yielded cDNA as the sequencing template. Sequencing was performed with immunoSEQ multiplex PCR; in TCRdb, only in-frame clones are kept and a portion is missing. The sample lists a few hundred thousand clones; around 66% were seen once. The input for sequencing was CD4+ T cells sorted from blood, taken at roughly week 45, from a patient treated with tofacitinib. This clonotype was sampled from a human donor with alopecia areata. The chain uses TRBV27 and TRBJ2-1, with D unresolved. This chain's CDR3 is CASSFGKNNEQFF. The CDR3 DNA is TGTGCCAGCAGTTTTGGGAAAAACAATGAGCAGTTCTTC.